This TCR beta chain was found in a study of CD8 T cells in ankylosing spondylitis. This clonotype was seen many times. Antigen unknown. The study, taken as a whole, reports: About 8 highly homologous variants made up a TCR beta motif, and this motif appeared characteristic of ankylosing spondylitis blood. Disease-linked clones reportedly showed significant enrichment in matched ankylosing spondylitis synovial fluid. Disease-linked clones displayed a CD8+ phenotype and appeared relatively rarely in peripheral blood.

Germline V CDR1 and CDR2: SGHVS, FQNEAQ. CDR3 size: 14 residues. V gave up 5 bases and J gave up 5 bases; unmatched junction bases: 4. Quantitative molecular-barcoded 5'-RACE generated the TCR beta libraries. TCRdb reprocessed the 5' RACE reads with MiXCR, giving one entry per CDR3 protein. The sample lists hundreds of thousands of distinct CDR3 sequences; 20% were seen once. The sequence derives from a male donor with ankylosing spondylitis or in good health (not recorded which). The rearrangement joins TRBV7-8 to TRBJ2-5; 11 bases are shared with TRBD1. Sequencing was carried out using blood, either unsorted or a sorted T cell fraction (not recorded which). The CDR3 DNA is TGTGCCAGCAGCCCCCGGGACAGGGGGGAGACCCAGTACTTC. Translation: CASSPRDRGETQYF. Full variable domain (missing parts from reference TRBV7-8 and TRBJ2-5): GAGVSQSPRYKVAKRGQDVALRCDPISGHVSLFWYQQALGQGPEFLTYFQNEAQLDKSGLPSDRFFAERPEGSVSTLKIQRTQQEDSAVYLCASSPRDRGETQYFGPGTRLLVL.